This TCR beta chain was observed in a study of control samples from healthy donors and cancer patients. The protocol was immunoSEQ multiplex PCR, while the TCRdb copy is restricted to in-frame clones and leaves out a portion. The table has approximately 83,000 clones, just over 90% seen once; the top ten hold over 1.3%. This clone was seen a handful of times. The CDR3 has 12 amino acids. V was clipped by 2 bases and J by 7 bases, with 8 bases between them. CDR1 and CDR2 (germline): SNHLY, FYNNEI. Sample: blood. The clonotype comes from a woman in her twenties or thirties in good health. The chain employs TRBV2 and TRBJ1-1; D is undetermined. The CDR3 protein is CASSEFGLEAFF. The CDR3 nucleotides read TGTGCCAGCAGTGAATTTGGGCTTGAAGCTTTCTTT.